Listed below are T cell receptor beta chains from one sample, sequenced in a study of blood T cell repertoires in COVID-19. Sequencing used immunoSEQ multiplex PCR; TCRdb keeps in-frame clones, though not all of them. There are some 240,000 clones in the sample; roughly 88% occur only once, and over 2.5% lies in the top ten. The sample was PBMCs or T cells enriched from blood (not recorded which). Source of these receptors: a woman in her thirties or forties who had been exposed to COVID-19. The CDR3 runs from the conserved cysteine through the conserved F or W. The D gene is left open where the match is weak. The size entry is marked missing in some rows and otherwise reads once, few, many or a size class.

abundance	v_gene	d_gene	j_gene	CDR3aa	CDR3nt
.	TRBV30	.	TRBJ1-6	CAWSGQYNSPLHF	TGTGCCTGGAGTGGACAGTATAATTCACCCCTCCACTTT
.	TRBV7-9	TRBD1	TRBJ1-2	CASSLDGQGNYGYTF	TGTGCCAGCAGCTTGGACGGACAGGGGAACTATGGCTACACCTTC
.	TRBV5-1	.	TRBJ1-1	CASSFTGRETEAFF	TGCGCCAGCAGCTTTACAGGGAGGGAGACTGAAGCTTTCTTT
.	TRBV13	.	TRBJ2-7	CASSFAGTSSYEQYF	TGTGCCAGCAGTTTCGCAGGTACTAGCTCCTACGAGCAGTACTTC
.	TRBV18	TRBD1	TRBJ2-7	CASSPRDRVGEQYF	TGTGCCAGCTCACCAAGGGACAGGGTAGGCGAGCAGTACTTC
few	TRBV7-9	TRBD2	TRBJ2-2	CASSSPSGRAGELFF	TGTGCCAGCAGCTCACCTAGCGGGAGGGCCGGGGAGCTGTTTTTT
.	TRBV18	TRBD1	TRBJ2-7	CASSPQAETGDYEQYF	TGTGCCAGCTCACCACAAGCCGAGACAGGGGACTACGAGCAGTACTTC
.	TRBV18	TRBD2	TRBJ2-1	CASSPQRGGNNEQFF	TGTGCCAGCTCACCTCAGCGGGGGGGCAATAATGAGCAGTTCTTC
.	TRBV7-2	.	TRBJ1-5	CASSLKDRNSNQPQHF	TGTGCCAGCAGCTTGAAAGACAGAAATAGCAATCAGCCCCAGCATTTT
once	TRBV5-4	TRBD1	TRBJ1-1	CASSLNRGYTEAFF	TGTGCCAGCAGCTTGAACAGGGGGTACACTGAAGCTTTCTTT
.	TRBV6-1	.	TRBJ1-3	CASSEVRTGGNTIYF	TGTGCCAGCAGTGAAGTCCGCACAGGGGGAAACACCATATATTTT
.	TRBV28	TRBD1	TRBJ2-7	CASSPQGQGAYEQYF	TGTGCCAGCAGTCCCCAGGGACAGGGAGCCTACGAGCAGTACTTC
.	TRBV12-3/TRBV12-4	.	TRBJ1-5	CASRLRDNQPQHF	TGTGCCAGCAGATTGAGGGACAATCAGCCCCAGCATTTT
once	TRBV18	TRBD1	TRBJ1-1	CASSPTTGGGEGNTEAFF	TGTGCCAGCTCACCGACGACAGGGGGCGGTGAGGGGAACACTGAAGCTTTCTTT
.	TRBV10-3	TRBD1	TRBJ1-1	CAVTRGQDREAFF	TGTGCCGTCACTCGAGGACAGGACCGTGAAGCTTTCTTT
.	TRBV7-2	TRBD2	TRBJ2-5	CASSPRAGGRQETQYF	TGTGCCAGCAGCCCACGAGCGGGGGGGCGTCAAGAGACCCAGTACTTC
.	TRBV6-5	.	TRBJ2-2	CASSYLGASNTGELFF	TGTGCCAGCAGTTATCTGGGGGCTTCGAACACCGGGGAGCTGTTTTTT
few	TRBV5-5	.	TRBJ1-4	CASSSPGTPEKLFF	TGTGCCAGCAGCTCCCCCGGGACACCTGAAAAACTGTTTTTT
once	TRBV30	.	TRBJ2-1	CAWSGLNNEQFF	TGTGCCTGGAGTGGACTAAACAATGAGCAGTTCTTC
.	TRBV11-2	TRBD1	TRBJ1-4	CASKSRGDRDAEKLFF	TGTGCCAGCAAGTCAAGAGGAGACAGGGATGCTGAAAAACTGTTTTTT
.	TRBV21-1	.	TRBJ1-5	CASSPSGRDSGNQPQHF	TGTGCCAGCAGCCCCTCCGGCCGGGACAGCGGCAATCAGCCCCAGCATTTT
.	TRBV27	.	TRBJ1-5	CASSFSGEGNQPQHF	TGTGCCAGCAGTTTTTCGGGGGAAGGCAATCAGCCCCAGCATTTT
few	TRBV12-3/TRBV12-4	.	TRBJ1-5	CASRNSGNQPQHF	TGTGCCAGCAGGAACTCAGGGAATCAGCCCCAGCATTTT
few	TRBV5-4	TRBD2	TRBJ2-2	CASSFLAGARNTGELFF	TGTGCCAGCAGCTTCCTAGCGGGAGCCAGGAACACCGGGGAGCTGTTTTTT
.	TRBV6-2/TRBV6-3	.	TRBJ1-2	CATSTGYGYTF	TGTGCCACCAGCACAGGCTATGGCTACACCTTC
.	TRBV4-2	TRBD2	TRBJ2-1	CASSQAFSGGSNNEQFF	TGTGCCAGCAGCCAAGCCTTTAGCGGGGGCAGTAACAATGAGCAGTTCTTC
few	TRBV9	TRBD1	TRBJ2-7	CASSVHDRENDEQYF	TGTGCCAGCAGCGTACACGACAGGGAAAACGACGAGCAGTACTTC
few	TRBV19	.	TRBJ2-1	CASSIFAGNNNEQFF	TGTGCCAGTAGTATCTTTGCGGGAAACAACAATGAGCAGTTCTTC
.	TRBV2	TRBD1	TRBJ1-2	CAGGGQGGYGYTF	TGTGCCGGAGGAGGACAGGGGGGTTATGGCTACACCTTC
.	TRBV7-9	.	TRBJ2-7	CASSLMAGYEQYF	TGTGCCAGCAGCTTAATGGCAGGCTACGAGCAGTACTTC
.	TRBV5-1	.	TRBJ1-1	CASGKQGENTEAFF	TGTGCCAGCGGAAAACAGGGAGAGAACACTGAAGCTTTCTTT
few	TRBV25-1	TRBD2	TRBJ2-1	CASKWSGRRNEQFF	TGTGCCAGCAAGTGGAGCGGGAGAAGGAATGAGCAGTTCTTC